The rows below give T cell receptor beta chains drawn from one sample of a study of beta chain features in type 1 diabetes. Sequencing used immunoSEQ multiplex PCR; TCRdb keeps in-frame clones, though not all of them. The repertoire consists of more than 50,000 clones, with about 61% occurring once and the leading ten covering roughly 2.2%. Sequencing input: Tregs from blood. The receptors derive from a woman between 18 and 29 years old in good health. Both conserved end residues are part of each CDR3. The D gene is left open where the match is weak. Clone size is stated in some rows and not others, as once, few, many or a class when expanded.

D gene: TRBD1; clone size: .; J gene: TRBJ1-4; V gene: TRBV5-4; CDR3 DNA: TGTGCCAGCAGCAGAACCGGGACAGGGGAAAAAAAACTGTTTTTT; CDR3 protein: CASSRTGTGEKKLFF
D gene: .; clone size: few; J gene: TRBJ1-5; V gene: TRBV6-5; CDR3 DNA: TGTGCCAGCAGTTACTCGAGCGGTAGCAATCAGCCCCAGCATTTT; CDR3 protein: CASSYSSGSNQPQHF
D gene: .; clone size: .; J gene: TRBJ2-2; V gene: TRBV4-2; CDR3 DNA: TGTGCCAGCAGCGGCCGCGCTAGCGCAGACACCGGGGAGCTGTTTTTT; CDR3 protein: CASSGRASADTGELFF
D gene: .; clone size: .; J gene: TRBJ1-1; V gene: TRBV29-1; CDR3 DNA: TGCAGCGTTGAGTGGGCCACTGAAGCTTTCTTT; CDR3 protein: CSVEWATEAFF
D gene: .; clone size: .; J gene: TRBJ1-5; V gene: TRBV27; CDR3 DNA: TGTGCCAGCAGTCCCTACACAGGGAGCAATCAGCCCCAGCATTTT; CDR3 protein: CASSPYTGSNQPQHF
D gene: TRBD1; clone size: few; J gene: TRBJ2-3; V gene: TRBV5-4; CDR3 DNA: TGTGCCAGCAGCTTGGAAACAGGGGGGCCAGATACGCAGTATTTT; CDR3 protein: CASSLETGGPDTQYF
D gene: TRBD1; clone size: once; J gene: TRBJ2-7; V gene: TRBV18; CDR3 DNA: TGTGCCAGCTCACCGGACAGGGGGGAGCAGTACTTC; CDR3 protein: CASSPDRGEQYF
D gene: TRBD1; clone size: .; J gene: TRBJ1-2; V gene: TRBV19; CDR3 DNA: TGTGCCAGTAGTATAACAGGGGGATACGGCTACACCTTC; CDR3 protein: CASSITGGYGYTF
D gene: TRBD2; clone size: .; J gene: TRBJ2-7; V gene: TRBV4-1; CDR3 DNA: TGCGCCAGCAGCCACGAATCTCCTACTAGCGGGAATCGGTACGAGCAGTACTTC; CDR3 protein: CASSHESPTSGNRYEQYF
D gene: .; clone size: .; J gene: TRBJ2-5; V gene: TRBV4-1; CDR3 DNA: TGCGCCAGCAGCCTCTTACCGGGACTCCAAGAGACCCAGTACTTC; CDR3 protein: CASSLLPGLQETQYF
D gene: TRBD2; clone size: .; J gene: TRBJ2-1; V gene: TRBV5-1; CDR3 DNA: TGCGCCAGCAGCTTCGCCGGGGGGAACAATGAGCAGTTCTTC; CDR3 protein: CASSFAGGNNEQFF
D gene: .; clone size: .; J gene: TRBJ1-1; V gene: TRBV15; CDR3 DNA: TGTGCCACCAGGACGGGGGCTGAAGCTTTCTTT; CDR3 protein: CATRTGAEAFF
D gene: .; clone size: .; J gene: TRBJ1-4; V gene: TRBV4-1; CDR3 DNA: TGCGCCAGCAGCCCTCGCGAGGGGGTACGAGAAAAACTGTTTTTT; CDR3 protein: CASSPREGVREKLFF
D gene: TRBD2; clone size: .; J gene: TRBJ2-5; V gene: TRBV18; CDR3 DNA: TGTGCCAGCTCATCCCTCCTAGCGGGAGACTTGGAGACCCAGTACTTC; CDR3 protein: CASSSLLAGDLETQYF
D gene: .; clone size: .; J gene: TRBJ1-1; V gene: TRBV5-1; CDR3 DNA: TGCGCCAGCAGCTTTGCCGGTCTTATGAACACTGAAGCTTTCTTT; CDR3 protein: CASSFAGLMNTEAFF
D gene: TRBD2; clone size: .; J gene: TRBJ2-3; V gene: TRBV5-1; CDR3 DNA: TGCGCCAGCAGCAATCTAGCGGGAGGTGGAGACACGCAGTATTTT; CDR3 protein: CASSNLAGGGDTQYF
D gene: .; clone size: .; J gene: TRBJ2-1; V gene: TRBV7-2; CDR3 DNA: TGTGCCAGCAGCTACGGGGGTCAGAATGAGCAGTTCTTC; CDR3 protein: CASSYGGQNEQFF
D gene: TRBD2; clone size: .; J gene: TRBJ2-4; V gene: TRBV7-9; CDR3 DNA: TGTGCCAGCAGCCCACCCGGGGGGATGGATATCATTCAGTACTTC; CDR3 protein: CASSPPGGMDIIQYF
D gene: TRBD2; clone size: few; J gene: TRBJ2-5; V gene: TRBV7-9; CDR3 DNA: TGTGCCAGCAGCTCCTTACTAGCGGGATTGCAAGAGACCCAGTACTTC; CDR3 protein: CASSSLLAGLQETQYF
D gene: .; clone size: .; J gene: TRBJ1-1; V gene: TRBV4-1; CDR3 DNA: TGCGCCAGCAGCCAAGCCGGGGCGTGGGGGGGGAACACTGAAGCTTTCTTT; CDR3 protein: CASSQAGAWGGNTEAFF
D gene: TRBD2; clone size: .; J gene: TRBJ2-1; V gene: TRBV5-4; CDR3 DNA: TGTGCCAGCAGCTTGGCATCGGGGGGGCCTAATGAGCAGTTCTTC; CDR3 protein: CASSLASGGPNEQFF
D gene: .; clone size: .; J gene: TRBJ2-1; V gene: TRBV2; CDR3 DNA: TGTGCCAGCAGTGCTTCCGACTTAAACAATGAGCAGTTCTTC; CDR3 protein: CASSASDLNNEQFF
D gene: TRBD1; clone size: .; J gene: TRBJ1-2; V gene: TRBV7-9; CDR3 DNA: TGTGCCAGCAGCTTAGCGGGGACAGGTGCTAACTATGGCTACACCTTC; CDR3 protein: CASSLAGTGANYGYTF
D gene: TRBD1; clone size: .; J gene: TRBJ2-5; V gene: TRBV29-1; CDR3 DNA: TGCAGCGTTCCAAGGGGGACAGGGGGGGAGACCCAGTACTTC; CDR3 protein: CSVPRGTGGETQYF
D gene: .; clone size: few; J gene: TRBJ2-2; V gene: TRBV28; CDR3 DNA: TGTGCCAGCAGTTGGGCGGGAAAAGCCGGGGAGCTGTTTTTT; CDR3 protein: CASSWAGKAGELFF
D gene: TRBD1; clone size: few; J gene: TRBJ1-1; V gene: TRBV19; CDR3 DNA: TGTGCCAGTAATGGACAGGGAAGGAGGGAAGCTTTCTTT; CDR3 protein: CASNGQGRREAFF
D gene: .; clone size: .; J gene: TRBJ1-2; V gene: TRBV5-1; CDR3 DNA: TGCGCCAGCAGCTTGGAACTAGGGAGCGGCTACACCTTC; CDR3 protein: CASSLELGSGYTF
D gene: .; clone size: few; J gene: TRBJ1-1; V gene: TRBV7-9; CDR3 DNA: TGTGCCAGCAGCTTAGCGCTTTTAACAAATGAAGCTTTCTTT; CDR3 protein: CASSLALLTNEAFF
D gene: TRBD1; clone size: .; J gene: TRBJ1-6; V gene: TRBV2; CDR3 DNA: TGTGCCAGCAGTGCAACAGGGGGCTTGAATTCACCCCTCCACTTT; CDR3 protein: CASSATGGLNSPLHF
D gene: .; clone size: few; J gene: TRBJ1-1; V gene: TRBV28; CDR3 DNA: TGTGCCAGCAGTTCCGGGGGGACTATGAACACTGAAGCTTTCTTT; CDR3 protein: CASSSGGTMNTEAFF
D gene: TRBD1; clone size: .; J gene: TRBJ2-2; V gene: TRBV5-1; CDR3 DNA: TGCGCCAGCAGGGACAGGGATATCGGGGAGCTGTTTTTT; CDR3 protein: CASRDRDIGELFF
D gene: TRBD1; clone size: few; J gene: TRBJ1-2; V gene: TRBV10-3; CDR3 DNA: TGTGCCATCAGTGAGTCGGGGACAGCAGACTATGGCTACACCTTC; CDR3 protein: CAISESGTADYGYTF
D gene: .; clone size: .; J gene: TRBJ2-3; V gene: TRBV21-1; CDR3 DNA: TGTGCCAGCAAAGGGACTAGCGGGAGCACAGATACGCAGTATTTT; CDR3 protein: CASKGTSGSTDTQYF
D gene: .; clone size: once; J gene: TRBJ2-7; V gene: TRBV7-9; CDR3 DNA: TGTGCCAGCAGCTTATCAATCCCAGGGTCCTACGAGCAGTACTTC; CDR3 protein: CASSLSIPGSYEQYF
D gene: TRBD1; clone size: few; J gene: TRBJ2-4; V gene: TRBV5-5; CDR3 DNA: TGTGCCAGCAGCGGGGCAGCAGGGGGAATTATAGGGAACATTCAGTACTTC; CDR3 protein: CASSGAAGGIIGNIQYF
D gene: TRBD1; clone size: few; J gene: TRBJ1-1; V gene: TRBV18; CDR3 DNA: TGTGCCAGCTCGTGGACAGGAGGGGTTACGCTAAACACTGAAGCTTTCTTT; CDR3 protein: CASSWTGGVTLNTEAFF
D gene: TRBD2; clone size: .; J gene: TRBJ2-3; V gene: TRBV7-2; CDR3 DNA: TGTGCCAGCAGCTTAGCGCCAAATCGGGGGGGCAGGACAGATACGCAGTATTTT; CDR3 protein: CASSLAPNRGGRTDTQYF
D gene: .; clone size: .; J gene: TRBJ2-1; V gene: TRBV6-5; CDR3 DNA: TGTGCCAGCAGTGAGCGGGCCCGCTACAATGAGCAGTTCTTC; CDR3 protein: CASSERARYNEQFF
D gene: .; clone size: .; J gene: TRBJ2-7; V gene: TRBV30; CDR3 DNA: TGTGCCTGGAGTGTACCCCCCAGGTACTACGAGCAGTACTTC; CDR3 protein: CAWSVPPRYYEQYF
D gene: .; clone size: once; J gene: TRBJ2-5; V gene: TRBV7-2; CDR3 DNA: TGTGCCTGGAGTAGAAAAATGAGGGAGACCCAGTACTTC; CDR3 protein: CAWSRKMRETQYF